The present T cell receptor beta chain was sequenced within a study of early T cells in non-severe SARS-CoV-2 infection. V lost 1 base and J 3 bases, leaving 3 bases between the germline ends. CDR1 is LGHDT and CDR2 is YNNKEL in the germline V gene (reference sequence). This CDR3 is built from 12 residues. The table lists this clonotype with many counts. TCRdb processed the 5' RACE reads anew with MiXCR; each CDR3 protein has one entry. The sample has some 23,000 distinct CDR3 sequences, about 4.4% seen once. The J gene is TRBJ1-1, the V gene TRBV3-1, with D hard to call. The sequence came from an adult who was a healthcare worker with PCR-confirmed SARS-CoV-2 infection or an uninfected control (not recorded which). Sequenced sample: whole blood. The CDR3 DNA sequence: TGTGCCAGCAGCCAAGCGTACACTGAAGCTTTCTTT. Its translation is CASSQAYTEAFF.